This T cell receptor beta chain was sequenced in a study of shared clonotypes between healthy human individuals. Trimming at V came to 5 bases and at J to 6 bases, leaving 8 bases not matched to a gene. The CDR3 extends over 14 amino acids. Germline values: CDR1 SEHNR, CDR2 FQNEAQ (reference sequence). Notes on the study in general: At large depth, rarefaction still showed sorted-subset sequencing to be incomplete.

With respect to this clone: Antigen: not known.

Method: immunoSEQ multiplex PCR; TCRdb's copy keeps in-frame clones and lacks some. The sample has over 2 million clones, under 95% seen once. The sample comprised naive CD4+ T cells from PBMCs. Documented subset: CD45RA+ positively selected. The receptor comes from a man between 18 and 35 years old in good health. Some clones in this sample may be carry-over from other donors' samples. The chain couples TRBV7-9 to TRBJ1-2; 8 nucleotides match TRBD1. CDR3 sequence reads: CASSPGQGEDGYTF. The CDR3 bases are TGTGCCAGCAGCCCAGGACAGGGTGAGGATGGCTACACCTTC.